This TCR beta chain originates from a study of spatial heterogeneity in lung cancer. The overall study: PBMC samples from follow-up, when available, were sequenced at a median of about two years post-resection.

The CDR3 sequence is 13 residues long. V was pared by 4 bases and J by 5 bases, with 11 bases between. CDR1 and CDR2 (germline): SEHNR, FQNEAQ (reference sequence). A single record per CDR3 protein comes from TCRdb applying MiXCR to the 5' RACE reads. The table lists fewer than 150,000 distinct CDR3 sequences, 11% of them singletons. This clonotype was counted at least ten times. Time point reported: blood at routine non-recurrence follow-up after resection. This sample comprised PBMCs, obtained at follow-up. The TCR sequence derives from a female donor with early-stage non-small cell lung cancer. The chain couples TRBV7-9 to TRBJ1-1; the D gene is possibly TRBD1 (5 bases). This chain's CDR3 is CASSSLGGTEAFF. The CDR3 nucleotides read TGTGCCAGCAGCTCCCTGGGGGGGACTGAAGCTTTCTTT.